Given below is one TCR beta chain in context. Its matching antigen is unknown. V was cut by 6 bases and J by 7 bases, with 15 bases left in between. This CDR3 comprises 14 residues. The data belong to a study of T cell repertoires in cytomegalovirus infection. Study summary: The authors used CMV epitopes that were HLA-C-restricted (recently identified) and HLA-B-restricted (well studied). Both CMV infection and a matching HLA type were indicated by public TCR beta signatures.

MiXCR, run by TCRdb on the reads, gives a single entry per CDR3 protein. The sample shows approximately 1,000,000 distinct CDR3 sequences, about a third of them seen only once. Study results and limitations: Accumulated public TCR beta family frequency recognized individuals carrying CMV together with the relevant HLA.

The TCR was taken from a human donor in good health (CMV status not recorded). Some clones in this sample may be carry-over from other donors' samples. The source material was cultured CD8+ T cells from PBMCs, sampled from culture after CMV antigen stimulation. The J gene is TRBJ1-4, the V gene TRBV12-3 or TRBV12-4, with unresolved D. The CDR3 sequence: CASRGYQGPEKLFF. The CDR3 nucleotides are TGTGCCAGCAGAGGGTATCAAGGCCCTGAAAAACTGTTTTTT.